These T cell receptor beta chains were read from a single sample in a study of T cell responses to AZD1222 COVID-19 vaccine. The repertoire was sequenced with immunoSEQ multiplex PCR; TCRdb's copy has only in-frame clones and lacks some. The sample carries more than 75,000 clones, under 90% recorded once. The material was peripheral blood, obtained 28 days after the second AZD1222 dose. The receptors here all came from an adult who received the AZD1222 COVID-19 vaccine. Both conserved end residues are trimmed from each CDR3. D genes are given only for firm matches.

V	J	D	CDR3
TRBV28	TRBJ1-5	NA	ASSSGFGNQPQH
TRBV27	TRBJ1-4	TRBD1	ASSLDRGDNEKLF
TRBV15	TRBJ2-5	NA	ATSPHPEGGETQY
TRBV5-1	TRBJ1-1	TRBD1	ASSSLDRVNTEAF
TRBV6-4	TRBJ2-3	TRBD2	ASSYLAGATDTQY
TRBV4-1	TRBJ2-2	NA	ASSQVGVPGELF
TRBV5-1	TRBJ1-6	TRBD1	ASSLRQGANSPLH
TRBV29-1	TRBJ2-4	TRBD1	SVEFRDRGNIQY
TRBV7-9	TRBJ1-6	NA	ASSLGQGYNSPLH
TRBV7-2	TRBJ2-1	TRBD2	ASSLPGLAGHNEQF
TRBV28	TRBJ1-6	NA	ASSLLQGASPLH
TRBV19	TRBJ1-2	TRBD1	ASSIGDRVNYGYT
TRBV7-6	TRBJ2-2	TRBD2	ASSPRAAGGHTGELF
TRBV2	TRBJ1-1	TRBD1	ASRAEGQPNTEAF
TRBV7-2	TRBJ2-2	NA	ASSLRQFTGELF
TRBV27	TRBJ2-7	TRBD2	ASSTTGTSGTPEPFSSYEQY
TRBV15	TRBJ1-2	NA	ATRRPQDGTTGYT
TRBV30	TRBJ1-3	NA	AWSVGTHSGNTIY
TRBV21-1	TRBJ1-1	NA	ASNTGATNTEAF
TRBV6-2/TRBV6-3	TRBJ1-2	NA	ASSPRDGSLGGYT
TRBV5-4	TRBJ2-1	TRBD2	ASSPWRTSGRAEQF
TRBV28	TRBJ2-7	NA	ASSSPLAKY
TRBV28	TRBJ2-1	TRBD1	ASSPKTGPRGSYNEQF
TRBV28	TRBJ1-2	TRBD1	ASSLAGTGAYGYT
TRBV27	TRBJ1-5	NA	ASSLARNQPQH
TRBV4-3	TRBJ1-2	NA	ASSQEVWRTNYGYT
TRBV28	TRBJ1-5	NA	ASNGGHYEVRAANQPQH
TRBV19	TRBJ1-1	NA	ASSILLPWQNTEAF
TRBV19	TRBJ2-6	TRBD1	ASSTSPGTGRFSGANVLT
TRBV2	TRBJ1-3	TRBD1	ASRVGTAPGNTIY
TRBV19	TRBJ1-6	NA	ASNFINSPLH
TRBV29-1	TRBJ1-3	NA	SVASSGNTIY
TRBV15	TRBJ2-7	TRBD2	ATSRDPTSGSGEQY
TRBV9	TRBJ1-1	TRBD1	ASGTGTENEAF
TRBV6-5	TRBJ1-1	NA	ASSYSTSRSTEAF
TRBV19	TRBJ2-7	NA	ASSITGSGEQY
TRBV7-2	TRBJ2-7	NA	ASSWSPYEQY